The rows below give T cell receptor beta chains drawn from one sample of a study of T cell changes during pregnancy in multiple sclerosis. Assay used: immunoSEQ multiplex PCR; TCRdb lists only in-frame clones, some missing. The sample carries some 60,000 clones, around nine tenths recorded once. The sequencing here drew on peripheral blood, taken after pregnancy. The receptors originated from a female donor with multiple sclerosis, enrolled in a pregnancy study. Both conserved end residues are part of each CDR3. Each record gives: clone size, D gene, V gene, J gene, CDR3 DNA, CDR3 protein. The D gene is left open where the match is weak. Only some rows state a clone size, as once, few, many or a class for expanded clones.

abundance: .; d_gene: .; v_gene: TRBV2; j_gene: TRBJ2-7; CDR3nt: TGTGCCAGCGTATCGCCGGTAGCCGACCTCTACGAGCAGTACTTC; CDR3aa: CASVSPVADLYEQYF
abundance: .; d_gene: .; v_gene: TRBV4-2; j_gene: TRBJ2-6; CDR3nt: TGTGCCAGCAGCCAAGGTCCGCCAGACTCTGGGGCCAACGTCCTGACTTTC; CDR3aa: CASSQGPPDSGANVLTF
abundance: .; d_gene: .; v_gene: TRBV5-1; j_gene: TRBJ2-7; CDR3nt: TGCGCCAGCAGCTTGGGGTCTATCCCTCTCGAGCAGTACTTC; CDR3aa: CASSLGSIPLEQYF
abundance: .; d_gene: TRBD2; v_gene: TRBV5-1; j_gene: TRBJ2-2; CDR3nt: TGCGCCAGCAGCTCGGGACTAGCTCCCACCGGGGAGCTGTTTTTT; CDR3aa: CASSSGLAPTGELFF
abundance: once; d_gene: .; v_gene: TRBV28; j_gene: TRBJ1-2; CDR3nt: TGTGCCAGCAGTCGCCCAGGGTATGGCTACACCTTC; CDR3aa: CASSRPGYGYTF
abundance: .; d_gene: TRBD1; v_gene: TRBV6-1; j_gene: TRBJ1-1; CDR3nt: TGTGCCAGCAGTCGGGACAGGGCGAATGAAGCTTTCTTT; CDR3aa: CASSRDRANEAFF
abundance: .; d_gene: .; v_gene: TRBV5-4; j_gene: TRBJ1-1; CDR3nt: TGTGCCAGCAGCTCTGGGGGGTCGAACACTGAAGCTTTCTTT; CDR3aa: CASSSGGSNTEAFF
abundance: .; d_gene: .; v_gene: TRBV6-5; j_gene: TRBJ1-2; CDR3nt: TGTGCCAGCAGCCCCCTCGGGGATAATGGCTACACCTTC; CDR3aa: CASSPLGDNGYTF
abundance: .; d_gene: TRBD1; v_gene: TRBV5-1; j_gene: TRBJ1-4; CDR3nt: TGCGCCAGCAGCGTGACAGGGCCGCCTGAAAAACTGTTTTTT; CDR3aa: CASSVTGPPEKLFF
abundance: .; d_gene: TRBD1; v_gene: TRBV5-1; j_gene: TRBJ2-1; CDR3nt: TGCGCCAGCAGCAGCCAACAGGGGGCCAATGAGCAGTTCTTC; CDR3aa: CASSSQQGANEQFF
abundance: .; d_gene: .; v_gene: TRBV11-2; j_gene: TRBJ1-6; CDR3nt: TGTGCCAGCAGCTTAATAGGGGGTAATTCACCCCTCCACTTT; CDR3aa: CASSLIGGNSPLHF
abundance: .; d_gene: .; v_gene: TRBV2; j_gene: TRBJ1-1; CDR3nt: TGTGCCAGCAGTGAAGGGCAGGAAGCTTTCTTT; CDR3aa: CASSEGQEAFF
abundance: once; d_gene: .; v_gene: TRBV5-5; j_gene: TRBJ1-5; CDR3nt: TGTGCCAGCAGCTTCGGGGTAGGGCAGCCCCAGCATTTT; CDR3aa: CASSFGVGQPQHF